What follows is one TCR beta chain and its context. The antigen remains unidentified. The data are from a study of cytomegalovirus exposure and HLA in healthy donors. About the study: From HLA-typed donors, an early data release held tens of millions of unique TCRs. Study results and caveats: V segments that were indistinguishable, TRBV6-2 and TRBV6-3 among them, were omitted from analysis. Common viral pathogens seemed to be connected with several of the most significant clusters, according to a later analysis.

There are 16 residues in the CDR3. After removal of 7 bases from V and 5 bases from J, the junction contained 9 bases not matched to a gene. Germline loops: CDR1 SNHLY, CDR2 FYNNEI. This PCR relied on a set of 60 Vbeta primers and 13 Jbeta primers. Sequenced by immunoSEQ multiplex PCR; TCRdb stores in-frame clones only, minus some. The sample carries 100,000 to 150,000 clones, around 77% recorded once. The chain uses TRBV2 and TRBJ2-5; TRBD2 agrees at 14 bases. The sequence was obtained from a male donor in good health and CMV-seropositive. The material sequenced was PBMCs. For the CDR3, the DNA is TGTGCCAGCAAGTGGACTAGCGGGGGGAACCGGGAGACCCAGTACTTC. Residues: CASKWTSGGNRETQYF.